This entry is about one T cell receptor beta chain. The CDR3 length is 15 residues. The junction had 3 bases not matched to a gene; V was cut back by 2 bases and J by 1 base. Germline V lookup: CDR1 LGHNA, CDR2 YSLEER. The entry originates in a study of blood T cell repertoires in COVID-19. As handled by the study authors: Amplifying reference gene primers gave estimates of nucleated cell counts. Profiling relied on immunoSEQ multiplex PCR, and the TCRdb table lists in-frame clones only, not all of them. The V and J calls and clone size are taken from that table; D and trimming were inferred from the DNA. Of around 170,000 clones listed, around 90% are singletons. Clinical histories supplied by participants themselves formed the basis of cohort assignment.

This receptor was obtained from a woman aged 18-30 years who had recovered from COVID-19. The sequenced sample was PBMCs or T cells enriched from blood (not recorded which). The J gene is TRBJ1-2, the V gene TRBV4-3; TRBD1 aligns across 8 bases. The CDR3 DNA follows: TGCGCCAGCAGCCAATTGACAGGGGTTAACTATGGCTACACCTTC. The encoded protein is CASSQLTGVNYGYTF.